This TCR beta chain is from a study of T cell changes during pregnancy in multiple sclerosis. With V trimmed by 3 bases and J by 3 bases, 5 bases remained unmatched. This CDR3 is 15 amino acids long. Germline CDR1 is SGHDT and CDR2 is YYEEEE. Sequencing used immunoSEQ multiplex PCR; TCRdb keeps in-frame clones, though not all of them. The sample includes around 95,000 clones, over 80% of them seen just once. The gene calls are TRBV5-6 and TRBJ2-7; TRBD1 matches at 11 bases. The sample consisted of peripheral blood, taken after pregnancy. The origin of this receptor is a female donor with multiple sclerosis, enrolled in a pregnancy study. In DNA form, the CDR3 reads TGTGCCAGCAGCTCCCGGGACAGGGGGTTCTACGAGCAGTACTTC. This sequence encodes CASSSRDRGFYEQYF.